The sequence of this T cell receptor (beta chain) was determined in a study of CD8+CD57+ T cells in acquired aplastic anemia. Study in general: Sorted CD4+ and CD8+ cells gave a mean 3.2 ug DNA, range roughly 0.18 to 30 ug.

Only patients with CD8+CD57+ cell expansion on flow cytometry were chosen for sequencing. Genomic DNA was employed as the template in profiling TCR beta VDJ and CDR3. MiXCR, applied by TCRdb to the reads, yields one record per CDR3 protein. Among roughly 250,000 distinct CDR3 sequences listed, less than 85% were seen once. The V and J ends lost 5 bases and 11 bases respectively, with 16 bases between them. Per germline, CDR1 LNHDA and CDR2 SQIVND (reference sequence). The CDR3 has 13 amino acids. The material sequenced was sorted CD4+, CD8+, or CD8+CD57+ T cells (not recorded which) from PBMCs. This TCR came from a human donor with aplastic anemia. The chain employs TRBV19 and TRBJ1-3; perhaps TRBD1 as D (6 bases). In nucleotides, the CDR3 is TGTGCCAGTAGTGGGGGGGCTAGCACCGCCATATATTTT. Encoded protein: CASSGGASTAIYF.